This passage covers 21 T cell receptor beta chains from one sample sequenced in a study of Ad26.COV2.S vaccination and SARS-CoV-2 variants. TCRdb keeps only in-frame clones here, not all; method: immunoSEQ multiplex PCR. The data show about 400,000 clones, around nine tenths seen once. Sample treatment: about 20 received Ad26.COV2.S at low or high dose, single or two shots; roughly five received placebo; per-sample allocation not given. Day 63 after the first vaccine or placebo injection was the time point for sampling. The sequencing here drew on peripheral blood, taken in a trial of Ad26.COV2.S vaccine versus placebo. The origin of the receptors is a person aged 18-65 years who received the Ad26.COV2.S COVID-19 vaccine or a placebo.

The chain joins TRBV9 to TRBJ2-1, with D unclear. Germline V gene sequence: CDR1 SGDLS, CDR2 YYNGEE. The CDR3 is made up of 15 amino acids. V was shortened by 0 bases and J by 4 bases, with 11 bases between the two germline ends. The CDR3 coding sequence is TGTGCCAGCAGCGTAGGGTCCCTAACTTACAATGAGCAGTTCTTC. Its translation is CASSVGSLTYNEQFF.

The rearrangement joins TRBV6-5 to TRBJ2-7, with TRBD1 matching over 11 bases. From germline, CDR1 is MNHEY and CDR2 SVGAGI. V lost 6 bases, J lost 5 bases, and 6 bases stayed unmatched. This CDR3 region has 14 residues. CDR3 loop: CASRTGTGGNEQYF. The CDR3, as DNA: TGTGCCAGCAGGACCGGGACAGGGGGGAACGAGCAGTACTTC.

V gene TRBV11-3 combines with J gene TRBJ1-1; D gene ambiguous. The V end lost 4 bases, the J end lost 5 bases, and 23 bases lay between the germline ends. The CDR3 has 17 amino acids. Per germline, CDR1 SGHNT and CDR2 YENEEA. For the CDR3, the DNA is TGTGCCAGCAGCTCAGGTCTCGGGAGAAGCGGCGAGACTGAAGCTTTCTTT. Amino acids: CASSSGLGRSGETEAFF.

J is TRBJ2-5 and V is TRBV28; D might be TRBD2 (6 bases). The germline V gene has CDR1 MDHEN and CDR2 SYDVKM. The CDR3 has 15 residues. The V and J ends lost 5 bases and 13 bases respectively, with 26 bases between them. The CDR3 DNA follows: TGTGCCAGCAGTCCGCCTCGGGGCGGGACTTCCCCTAGGTACTTC. Translated, it gives CASSPPRGGTSPRYF.

The rearrangement uses TRBV12-5 and TRBJ2-1; D is perhaps TRBD2 (6 bases). Trimming removed 3 bases at V and 9 bases at J, with 12 bases between. The CDR3 covers 13 residues. Looked up from germline, CDR1 is LGHNT and CDR2 is FRNRAP. The CDR3 protein is CASGLSGGGEQFF. CDR3 DNA sequence: TGTGCTAGTGGTTTAAGTGGGGGAGGTGAGCAGTTCTTC.

As to this clone: At one of its ends the junction is not consistent with the germline gene, which may arise from a read error. This rearrangement joins TRBV6-1 to TRBJ2-3, with a weak D call TRBD2 (6 bases). The germline V gene has CDR1 MNHNS and CDR2 SASEGT. The length of the CDR3 is 17 residues. In DNA, the CDR3 is TGTGCCAGCAGTGAATCAGACGGGACTTTCGACCCTGCCGCCCGGTTATTT. It codes for CASSESDGTFDPAARLF.

This sequence joins TRBV7-2 and TRBJ2-1, with TRBD2 matching over 8 bases. V shed 5 bases, J shed 1 base, and the junction held 7 bases outside the gene matches. CDR1 is SGHTA, CDR2 FQGNSA, per germline. The CDR3 contains 16 residues. The DNA for the CDR3 is TGTGCCAGCAGCCGGGGGGGCGGGAGTTCCTACAATGAGCAGTTCTTC. It translates to CASSRGGGSSYNEQFF.

V and J are TRBV29-1 and TRBJ2-3; perhaps D is TRBD1 or TRBD2 (5 bases each). Germline CDR1 and CDR2: SQVTM and ANQGSEA. The CDR3 spans 17 residues. Trimming took 0 bases from V and 0 from J, leaving 16 bases between them. The CDR3 protein is CSVEDGGVSGSTDTQYF. DNA of the CDR3: TGCAGCGTTGAAGATGGGGGAGTCAGCGGAAGCACAGATACGCAGTATTTT.

The chain joins TRBV7-9 to TRBJ2-7, with TRBD1 identical over 8 bases. This CDR3 region has 18 residues. V gave up 4 bases and J gave up 1 base; unmatched junction bases: 15. Germline assignment: CDR1 SEHNR and CDR2 FQNEAQ (reference sequence). The CDR3 reads CASSWYRGRNNFSYEQYF. The CDR3 DNA follows: TGTGCCAGCAGCTGGTACAGGGGGAGAAACAACTTTTCCTACGAGCAGTACTTC.

This clone has just one count. This chain uses TRBV27 with TRBJ2-2; 11 positions match TRBD2. V lost 9 bases, J lost 1 base, and 4 bases stayed unmatched. Germline V gene lookup returns CDR1 MNHEY and CDR2 SMNVEV (reference sequence). The CDR3 extends over 15 amino acids. The CDR3 DNA follows: TGTGCCAGTCATAGCGGGAGGGTGAACACCGGGGAGCTGTTTTTT. Amino acids: CASHSGRVNTGELFF.

V gene TRBV2 combines with J gene TRBJ2-4; the match to TRBD2 covers 10 bases. CDR1 and CDR2 from the germline V gene are SNHLY and FYNNEI. The V and J ends lost 3 bases and 4 bases, in that order; junction bases with no gene match: 18. The CDR3 is made up of 20 amino acids. CDR3 DNA sequence: TGTGCCAGCAGTGAGAGTTTTGGGCTACCGGGACTAGCGAAAAAAAACATTCAGTACTTC. It yields the protein CASSESFGLPGLAKKNIQYF. Complete variable domain (other parts from reference TRBV2 and TRBJ2-4): EPEVTQTPSHQVTQMGQEVILRCVPISNHLYFYWYRQILGQKVEFLVSFYNNEISEKSEIFDDQFSVERPDGSNFTLKIRSTKLEDSAMYFCASSESFGLPGLAKKNIQYFGAGTRLSVL.

This chain uses TRBV3-1 (or the pseudogene TRBV3-2) with TRBJ1-2, with D hard to call. CDR3 size: 16 residues. V was trimmed by 0 bases and J by 5 bases, leaving 16 bases between them. CDR1 and CDR2 from the germline V gene are LGHDT and YNNKEL (reference sequence). CDR3 DNA sequence: TGTGCCAGCAGCCAAGAAGCGACGGGGTTAACGTATGGCTACACCTTC. This encodes CASSQEATGLTYGYTF.

This rearrangement joins TRBV28 to TRBJ2-5; tentative D call: TRBD1 (6 bases). The length of the CDR3 is 14 residues. The V end lost 3 bases, the J end lost 2 bases, and 10 bases lay between the germline ends. Germline CDR1 reads MDHEN; CDR2 reads SYDVKM. The chain's CDR3 is CASSFSGAQETQYF. CDR3 DNA: TGTGCCAGCAGTTTTTCAGGGGCGCAAGAGACCCAGTACTTC.

J is TRBJ1-5 and V is TRBV19; D perhaps matches TRBD1 (5 bases). Deletions cut 7 bases from V and 3 bases from J, with 16 bases between. In germline, CDR1 is LNHDA, CDR2 SQIVND (reference sequence). This CDR3 region has 15 residues. The CDR3 region is CASKTAISSNQPQHF. The CDR3 bases are TGTGCCAGTAAGACAGCTATAAGCTCCAATCAGCCCCAGCATTTT.

This clone has a handful of counts. The J gene is TRBJ1-6, the V gene TRBV27; D is possibly TRBD1 (5 bases). Looked up from germline, CDR1 is MNHEY and CDR2 is SMNVEV (reference sequence). CDR3 length equals 13 residues. Trimming shortened V by 3 bases and J by 13 bases, and 13 bases separated the two germline ends. CDR3 DNA sequence: TGTGCCAGCAGTTTCAAGGGGACGGGTCCCCTCCACTTT. Encoded protein: CASSFKGTGPLHF.

The table lists this clone with a count of one. CDR3 sequence reads: CAISESNRGSYNEQFF. CDR3 coding DNA: TGTGCCATCAGTGAGTCGAACCGAGGCTCCTACAATGAGCAGTTCTTC. The chain combines TRBV10-3 with TRBJ2-1; D is unclear. Trimming cost V 0 bases and J 0 bases, with 9 bases left between them. The CDR3 runs 16 residues. CDR1 is ENHRY, CDR2 SYGVKD, per germline.

The CDR3 sequence is CASSPSRWETQYF. The CDR3 DNA is TGTGCCAGCAGCCCCTCCCGCTGGGAGACCCAGTACTTC. The rearrangement joins TRBV27 to TRBJ2-5; D remains ambiguous. The CDR3 sequence is 13 residues long. The V gene lost 6 bases and the J gene lost 5 bases, with 13 bases spanning the gap. Germline V gene data show CDR1 as MNHEY and CDR2 as SMNVEV (reference sequence).

This chain connects TRBV19 to TRBJ2-1, with 11 bases aligning to TRBD2. CDR3 length: 18 residues. Germline lookup yields CDR1 LNHDA and CDR2 SQIVND (reference sequence). J was trimmed by 4 bases and V by 1 base; bases with no gene match: 9. The CDR3 DNA is TGTGCCAGTAGTATAGCCAGTAGACTAGCGGGACTTTACAATGAGCAGTTCTTC. This translates into CASSIASRLAGLYNEQFF.

The chain uses TRBV28 and TRBJ1-2; D gene uncertain. Germline V CDR1 and CDR2: MDHEN, SYDVKM. There are 14 residues in the CDR3. Trimming removed 2 bases from V and 3 bases from J, with 10 bases in between. Written as DNA, the CDR3 is TGTGCCAGCAGTTTAATAGAGGGTGACTATGGCTACACCTTC. This translates into CASSLIEGDYGYTF.

V gene TRBV27 combines with J gene TRBJ2-2; TRBD2 aligns across 8 bases. V shed 6 bases and J 6 bases; nucleotides not matched to a gene: 12. Germline loops: CDR1 MNHEY, CDR2 SMNVEV (reference sequence). The CDR3 contains 16 residues. This CDR3 reads CASRLTGRGASGELFF. In nucleotides, the CDR3 is TGTGCCAGCAGGCTGACTGGGCGGGGGGCCTCCGGGGAGCTGTTTTTT.

This chain links TRBV4-1 with TRBJ1-1; the match to TRBD1 covers 8 bases. This CDR3 contains 14 residues. Germline CDR1 and CDR2: MGHRA and YSYEKL. V dropped 4 bases and J dropped 7; count of bases not matched to a gene: 8. Here the CDR3 DNA reads TGCGCCAGCAGCCTCGCCGGACAGGGTGGTGAAGCTTTCTTT. It encodes CASSLAGQGGEAFF.